In its sample, the clone carrying this TCR beta chain was seen many times. The germline V gene has CDR1 ENHRY and CDR2 SYGVKD. V was cut by 10 bases and J by 0 bases, with 9 bases left in between. The CDR3 spans 12 residues. For repertoire sequencing, the TCR beta CDR3 regions were amplified from RNA transcripts. First-round RT-PCR used HTBI primers; second-round multiplex PCR followed. TCRdb re-called the multiplex PCR reads with MiXCR, one entry per CDR3 protein. This sample yields approximately 700,000 distinct CDR3 sequences, of which 40% are seen a single time; less than 55% belongs to the top ten. The sample originates from a study of Graves' ophthalmopathy and Graves' hyperthyroidism.

The sequenced sample consisted of peripheral blood. The chain links TRBV10-3 to TRBJ1-1; D is unresolved. This clonotype originated in an adult man with Graves' ophthalmopathy. The CDR3 is CATLGLNTEAFF. CDR3 nucleotides: TGTGCCACCCTGGGGTTGAACACTGAAGCTTTCTTT.